This T cell receptor (beta chain) emerged from a study of cytomegalovirus exposure and HLA in healthy donors. V shed 1 base and J shed 1 base, with 8 bases lying between them. CDR1 SGHRS and CDR2 YFSETQ come from the germline V gene. This CDR3 is built from 15 residues. This clone was found a few times. What it binds is unknown. The sample carries other DNA sequences with the same CDR3. PCR used 60 Vbeta primers and 13 Jbeta primers. Repertoires were generated with immunoSEQ multiplex PCR, while TCRdb's copy carries only in-frame clones and drops some. Of 150,000 to 200,000 clones listed, around four fifths are singletons. Overall study findings and caveats: Of the V segments, some could not be distinguished, including TRBV6-2 and TRBV6-3, and were excluded.

This chain links TRBV5-1 with TRBJ2-2; possible D gene TRBD2, 5 bases. This receptor was identified in a woman aged 40 to 55 in good health and CMV-seronegative. The sequenced sample was PBMCs. The CDR3 nucleotides are TGCGCCAGCAGCTTGAGCGGAAAGAACACCGGGGAGCTGTTTTTT. Translated: CASSLSGKNTGELFF.